These T cell receptor beta chains were read from a single sample in a study of blood T cell repertoires in COVID-19. Produced via immunoSEQ multiplex PCR; TCRdb's table is partial and in-frame only. The sample yields around 110,000 clones, around 80% seen once. The material sequenced was peripheral blood. The receptor set was obtained from a man aged 65 to 79 with active or convalescent COVID-19. The CDR3 runs from the conserved cysteine through the conserved F or W. Fields, in order: clone size, D gene, V gene, J gene, CDR3 protein, CDR3 DNA. D genes are given only for firm matches. The size entry is marked missing in some rows and otherwise reads once, few, many or a size class.

NA,TRBD1,TRBV7-2,TRBJ2-7,CASSLGLGTGRYEQYF,TGTGCCAGCAGCTTAGGATTGGGGACAGGGAGGTACGAGCAGTACTTC
few,TRBD2,TRBV10-3,TRBJ2-7,CAISDRTSGGYEQYF,TGTGCCATCAGTGATCGGACTAGCGGGGGCTACGAGCAGTACTTC
NA,NA,TRBV19,TRBJ1-2,CASSPRASGYGYTF,TGTGCCAGTAGTCCGCGGGCCTCTGGGTATGGCTACACCTTC
NA,NA,TRBV23-1,TRBJ2-2,CASSRRDRLRRGNTGELFF,TGCGCCAGCAGTCGACGAGATAGGCTCAGGAGGGGTAACACCGGGGAGCTGTTTTTT
NA,TRBD2,TRBV15,TRBJ2-3,CATSSKREVTDTQYF,TGTGCCACCAGCAGCAAACGGGAGGTAACAGATACGCAGTATTTT
NA,TRBD2,TRBV13,TRBJ2-3,CASSKGSGGATDTQYF,TGTGCCAGCAGCAAAGGGAGCGGGGGGGCCACAGATACGCAGTATTTT
NA,NA,TRBV27,TRBJ1-1,CASSLFRGERKIGVSGEAFF,TGTGCCAGTAGTTTATTCAGGGGTGAACGGAAGATCGGAGTGTCTGGTGAAGCTTTCTTT
once,NA,TRBV5-5,TRBJ1-4,CASSLHTDNEKLFF,TGTGCCAGCAGCTTGCACACCGATAATGAAAAACTGTTTTTT
NA,TRBD2,TRBV7-2,TRBJ2-3,CASSLGGRNTDTQYF,TGTGCCAGCAGCTTAGGCGGGAGGAACACAGATACGCAGTATTTT
NA,TRBD1,TRBV18,TRBJ1-5,CASSPPTDRGNQPQHF,TGTGCCAGCTCACCACCAACGGACAGGGGCAATCAGCCCCAGCATTTT
NA,NA,TRBV5-1,TRBJ1-5,CASSPLGGGQPQHF,TGCGCCAGCAGCCCCCTGGGGGGAGGCCAGCCCCAGCATTTT
NA,NA,TRBV19,TRBJ1-3,CASSRQNSGNTIYF,TGTGCCAGTAGTAGGCAGAACTCTGGAAACACCATATATTTT
few,TRBD2,TRBV4-2,TRBJ2-2,CASSQESGVAGELFF,TGTGCCAGCAGCCAAGAGAGCGGGGTTGCCGGGGAGCTGTTTTTT
NA,NA,TRBV19,TRBJ1-3,CASSPVARSSGNTIYF,TGTGCCAGTAGTCCCGTCGCCCGCAGCTCTGGAAACACCATATATTTT
NA,NA,TRBV28,TRBJ2-3,CASSHTRTGQDTQYF,TGTGCCAGCAGCCACACCAGGACCGGACAGGATACGCAGTATTTT
NA,TRBD1,TRBV28,TRBJ2-5,CASHLTGLGETQYF,TGTGCCAGCCACTTGACAGGGTTGGGAGAGACCCAGTACTTC
NA,NA,TRBV24-1,TRBJ2-2,CATSDLRSQVGRELFF,TGTGCCACCAGTGATTTAAGATCACAGGTGGGCCGGGAGCTGTTTTTT
NA,TRBD2,TRBV18,TRBJ2-2,CASSPGTTTGELFF,TGTGCCAGCTCACCAGGGACTACCACCGGGGAGCTGTTTTTT
NA,TRBD1,TRBV19,TRBJ1-2,CASSLGQGRDYGYTF,TGTGCCAGTAGTCTAGGACAGGGCCGGGACTATGGCTACACCTTC
NA,NA,TRBV5-1,TRBJ1-3,CASMGGSGNTIYF,TGCGCCAGCATGGGGGGTAGTGGAAACACCATATATTTT
NA,TRBD2,TRBV4-1,TRBJ2-5,CASSQDGGRLAGVRETQYF,TGCGCCAGCAGCCAAGATGGAGGGCGACTAGCGGGAGTTCGGGAGACCCAGTACTTC
NA,TRBD1,TRBV27,TRBJ1-2,CASSPSPGTGGTNTF,TGTGCCAGCAGTCCCAGCCCCGGGACAGGCGGGACTAACACCTTC
NA,TRBD2,TRBV7-3,TRBJ2-5,CASSSGGGETQYF,TGTGCCAGCAGCTCGGGAGGAGGGGAGACCCAGTACTTC
NA,NA,TRBV30,TRBJ1-6,CAWIEGSYNSPLHF,TGTGCCTGGATAGAGGGCTCCTATAATTCACCCCTCCACTTT
NA,NA,TRBV5-4,TRBJ1-2,CASSPGGQNYGYTF,TGTGCCAGCAGCCCGGGGGGGCAGAACTATGGCTACACCTTC
once,NA,TRBV5-1,TRBJ2-2,CASRGLGATGELFF,TGCGCCAGCAGAGGGCTGGGGGCCACCGGGGAGCTGTTTTTT
NA,NA,TRBV7-2,TRBJ1-1,CASSQRPGGRTEAFF,TGTGCCAGCAGCCAACGCCCGGGGGGAAGAACTGAAGCTTTCTTT
NA,NA,TRBV12-3/TRBV12-4,TRBJ1-2,CASRSTGLDGYTF,TGTGCCAGCAGGTCCACAGGGTTGGATGGCTACACCTTC
NA,NA,TRBV5-1,TRBJ1-1,CASTIEGSLNTEAFF,TGCGCCAGCACCATTGAGGGCAGTCTGAACACTGAAGCTTTCTTT
few,NA,TRBV29-1,TRBJ1-1,CSVEGQMNTEAFF,TGCAGCGTTGAAGGACAAATGAACACTGAAGCTTTCTTT
NA,NA,TRBV28,TRBJ1-2,CASKTVRSSFPYGYTF,TGTGCCAGCAAGACAGTTAGATCCTCCTTCCCCTATGGCTACACCTTC
NA,TRBD1,TRBV28,TRBJ1-1,CASSLWGTGNTEAFF,TGTGCCAGCAGTTTATGGGGGACAGGGAACACTGAAGCTTTCTTT
NA,TRBD2,TRBV7-8,TRBJ2-7,CASSLALAGRYEQYF,TGTGCCAGCAGCTTAGCTCTAGCGGGGCGCTACGAGCAGTACTTC
NA,TRBD1,TRBV18,TRBJ2-7,CASSPGQGFNLEQYF,TGTGCCAGCTCACCAGGACAGGGTTTCAATCTGGAGCAGTACTTC
NA,TRBD1,TRBV6-5,TRBJ1-2,CASSYSSQGAGSGYTF,TGTGCCAGCAGTTACTCGTCACAGGGGGCTGGATCTGGCTACACCTTC
NA,NA,TRBV2,TRBJ1-2,CASRTNYGYTF,TGTGCCAGTAGAACTAACTATGGCTACACCTTC
NA,TRBD1,TRBV6-4,TRBJ1-6,CASSALGQGGSPLHF,TGTGCCAGCAGTGCTTTGGGACAGGGAGGTTCACCCCTCCACTTT
NA,TRBD1,TRBV20-1,TRBJ2-1,CSASQGQGLLGSYNEQFF,TGCAGTGCTAGTCAGGGACAGGGGCTACTCGGCTCCTACAATGAGCAGTTCTTC
NA,TRBD1,TRBV7-2,TRBJ1-1,CASSPHMTGGAEAFF,TGTGCCAGCAGCCCTCATATGACAGGGGGTGCTGAAGCTTTCTTT
NA,NA,TRBV28,TRBJ2-7,CASSLYSGVSGEQYF,TGTGCCAGCAGTTTATATTCGGGGGTTTCGGGCGAGCAGTACTTC
NA,NA,TRBV11-2,TRBJ1-3,CASSLEAGTGNTIYF,TGTGCCAGCAGCTTAGAAGCAGGGACAGGAAACACCATATATTTT
NA,NA,TRBV19,TRBJ1-5,CASSIIVSQPQHF,TGTGCCAGTAGTATAATAGTTAGTCAGCCCCAGCATTTT
NA,NA,TRBV27,TRBJ2-4,CASSSNRGGIAKNIQYF,TGTGCCAGCAGTAGTAACAGGGGCGGGATAGCCAAAAACATTCAGTACTTC
once,NA,TRBV7-8,TRBJ1-5,CASSQTIGNQPQHF,TGTGCCAGCAGCCAGACAATCGGCAATCAGCCCCAGCATTTT
NA,TRBD2,TRBV30,TRBJ2-1,CACPRGGPYNEQFF,TGTGCCTGCCCCCGGGGGGGGCCCTACAATGAGCAGTTCTTC
NA,NA,TRBV10-3,TRBJ2-1,CAIRTQGNEQFF,TGTGCCATCAGGACCCAGGGAAATGAGCAGTTCTTC
NA,TRBD2,TRBV5-1,TRBJ2-3,CASSWGTSGRTDTQYF,TGCGCCAGCAGCTGGGGGACTAGCGGGAGGACAGATACGCAGTATTTT
NA,NA,TRBV7-3,TRBJ2-7,CASSPSPAAAVYEQYF,TGTGCCAGCAGCCCCTCCCCGGCGGCGGCGGTCTACGAGCAGTACTTC
NA,TRBD1,TRBV5-1,TRBJ1-1,CASSLSGTGNTEAFF,TGCGCCAGCAGCTTAAGCGGGACAGGGAACACTGAAGCTTTCTTT
NA,TRBD1,TRBV5-1,TRBJ1-1,CASSFARGPGTEAFF,TGCGCCAGCAGCTTCGCCAGGGGGCCTGGGACTGAAGCTTTCTTT